This T cell receptor beta chain was recovered during a study of HIV-infected patients and healthy controls. MiXCR was run by TCRdb on the 5' RACE reads, yielding one entry per CDR3 protein. The table includes some 67,000 distinct CDR3 sequences, approximately 15% detected once. Germline CDR1 and CDR2: MGHDK and SYGVNS. Trimming cost V 6 bases and J 2 bases; bases outside gene matches: 6. This CDR3 is 15 amino acids long. This clonotype was observed a few times. The clonotype comes from a human donor in good health. Sample: CD4+ T cells from blood. The chain carries TRBV25-1 and TRBJ2-2, with 7 nucleotides matching TRBD1. CDR3 bases: TGTGCCAGCAGGGACGGGGACAGAAACACCGGGGAGCTGTTTTTT. Its translation: CASRDGDRNTGELFF.